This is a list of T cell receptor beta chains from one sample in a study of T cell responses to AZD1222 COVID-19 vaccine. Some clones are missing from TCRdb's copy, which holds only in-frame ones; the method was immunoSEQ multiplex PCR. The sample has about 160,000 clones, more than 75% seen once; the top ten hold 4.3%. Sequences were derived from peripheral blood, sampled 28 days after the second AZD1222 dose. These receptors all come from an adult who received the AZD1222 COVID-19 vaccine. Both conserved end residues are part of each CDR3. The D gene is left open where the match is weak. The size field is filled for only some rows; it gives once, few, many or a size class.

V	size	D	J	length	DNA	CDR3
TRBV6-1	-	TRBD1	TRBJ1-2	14	TGTGCCAGCAGTGACCGACAGGGTGGCTATGGCTACACCTTC	CASSDRQGGYGYTF
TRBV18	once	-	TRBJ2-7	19	TGTGCCAGCTCACCGACAGCCTCGGGGGCGGCGGACACCTCCTACGAGCAGTACTTC	CASSPTASGAADTSYEQYF
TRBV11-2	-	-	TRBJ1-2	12	TGTGCCAGCAGCTTAGGGGTAGATGGCTACACCTTC	CASSLGVDGYTF
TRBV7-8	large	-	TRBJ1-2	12	TGTGCCAGCAGCTCTACTTCTTATGGCTACACCTTC	CASSSTSYGYTF
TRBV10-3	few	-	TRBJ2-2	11	TGTGCCATCAGTGAGAACGGGGAGCTGTTTTTT	CAISENGELFF
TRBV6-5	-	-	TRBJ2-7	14	TGTGCCAGCAGTTACACTCCTTCTGGGGACGAGCAGTACTTC	CASSYTPSGDEQYF
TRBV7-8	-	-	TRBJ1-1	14	TGTGCCAGCAGCTTACGGGGGGAGAACACTGAAGCTTTCTTT	CASSLRGENTEAFF
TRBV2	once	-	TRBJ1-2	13	TGTGCCAGCAGTGAAGTAGGGAGGAATGGCTACACCTTC	CASSEVGRNGYTF
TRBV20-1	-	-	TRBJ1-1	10	TGCAGTGCCCCCCGCTCTGAAGCTTTCTTT	CSAPRSEAFF
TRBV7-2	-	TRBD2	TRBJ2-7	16	TGTGCCAGCAGCTCAGGACTAGCGGGGGGCCCCTACGAGCAGTACTTC	CASSSGLAGGPYEQYF
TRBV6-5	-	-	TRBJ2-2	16	TGTGCCAGCAGTTACCGGGGGTATCCGAACACCGGGGAGCTGTTTTTT	CASSYRGYPNTGELFF
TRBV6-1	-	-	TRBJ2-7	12	TGTGCCAGCAGCTTGGGACCTGAGGTGCGGTACTTC	CASSLGPEVRYF
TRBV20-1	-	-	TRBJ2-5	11	TGCAGTGCTAGGGCCCAAGAGACCCAGTACTTC	CSARAQETQYF
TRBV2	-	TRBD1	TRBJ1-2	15	TGTGCCAGCACCTCGGGGGGGACAGGTCATCGTGGCTACACCTTC	CASTSGGTGHRGYTF
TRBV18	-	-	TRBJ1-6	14	TGTGCCAGCTCACCCCGACAGAATAATTCACCCCTCCACTTT	CASSPRQNNSPLHF